The entry below describes one T cell receptor beta chain. Recruitment covered roughly 22 US areas and drew participants whose ages spanned roughly 18 to 100 years. The record originates from a study of blood T cell repertoires in COVID-19. Clones were sequenced by immunoSEQ multiplex PCR, and TCRdb holds only the in-frame ones, with some missing. The profile shows some 130,000 clones, about four fifths of them singletons. The J segment lost 9 bases and the V segment lost 5 bases, leaving 9 bases of the junction unmatched. This CDR3 has 14 residues. CDR1 and CDR2 from the germline V gene are MNHEY and SVGAGI.

This receptor was identified in a man between 25 and 39 years old who had recovered from COVID-19. Material for sequencing was PBMCs or T cells enriched from blood (not recorded which). The rearrangement joins TRBV6-5 to TRBJ2-4; 8 positions agree with TRBD1. The CDR3 reads CASSTRTGRGIQYF. The DNA for the CDR3 is TGTGCCAGCAGTACGAGGACAGGGCGGGGCATTCAGTACTTC.